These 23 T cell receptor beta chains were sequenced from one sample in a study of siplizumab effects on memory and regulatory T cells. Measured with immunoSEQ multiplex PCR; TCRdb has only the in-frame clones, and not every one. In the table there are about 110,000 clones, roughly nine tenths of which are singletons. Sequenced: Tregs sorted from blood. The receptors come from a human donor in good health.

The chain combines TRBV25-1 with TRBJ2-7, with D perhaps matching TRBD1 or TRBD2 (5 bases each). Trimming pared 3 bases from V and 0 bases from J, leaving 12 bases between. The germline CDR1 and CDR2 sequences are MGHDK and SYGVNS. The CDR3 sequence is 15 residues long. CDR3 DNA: TGTGCCAGCAGTGATCCGGGGCTGAGCTCCTACGAGCAGTACTTC. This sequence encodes CASSDPGLSSYEQYF.

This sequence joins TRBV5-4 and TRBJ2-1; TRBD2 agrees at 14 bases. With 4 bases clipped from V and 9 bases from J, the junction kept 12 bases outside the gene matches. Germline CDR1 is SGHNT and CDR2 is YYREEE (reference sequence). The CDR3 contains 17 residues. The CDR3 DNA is TGTGCCAGCAGCCCTAACGGACTAGCGGGGGGCACGGGTGAGCAGTTCTTC. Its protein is CASSPNGLAGGTGEQFF.

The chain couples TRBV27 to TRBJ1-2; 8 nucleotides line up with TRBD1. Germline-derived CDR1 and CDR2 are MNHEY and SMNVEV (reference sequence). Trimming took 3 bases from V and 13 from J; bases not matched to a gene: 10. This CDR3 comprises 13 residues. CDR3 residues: CASSFRPGGDVTF. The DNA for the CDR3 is TGTGCCAGCAGTTTTCGGCCAGGGGGCGATGTCACCTTC.

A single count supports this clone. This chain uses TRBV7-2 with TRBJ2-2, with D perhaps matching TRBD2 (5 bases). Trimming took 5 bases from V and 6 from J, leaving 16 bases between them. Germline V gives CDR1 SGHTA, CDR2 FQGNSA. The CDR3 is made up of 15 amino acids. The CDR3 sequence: CASSRGQMAPGELFF. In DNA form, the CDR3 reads TGTGCCAGCAGCCGGGGTCAAATGGCCCCCGGGGAGCTGTTTTTT. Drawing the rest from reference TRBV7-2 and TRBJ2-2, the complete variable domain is GAGVSQSPSNKVTEKGKDVELRCDPISGHTALYWYRQSLGQGLEFLIYFQGNSAPDKSGLPSDRFSAERTGGSVSTLTIQRTQQEDSAVYLCASSRGQMAPGELFFGEGSRLTVL.

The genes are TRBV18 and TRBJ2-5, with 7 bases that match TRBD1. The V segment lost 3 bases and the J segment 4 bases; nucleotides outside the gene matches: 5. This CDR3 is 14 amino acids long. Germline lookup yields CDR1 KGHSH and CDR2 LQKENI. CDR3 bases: TGTGCCAGCTCACCGGACAGGAGATCAGAGACCCAGTACTTC. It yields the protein CASSPDRRSETQYF.

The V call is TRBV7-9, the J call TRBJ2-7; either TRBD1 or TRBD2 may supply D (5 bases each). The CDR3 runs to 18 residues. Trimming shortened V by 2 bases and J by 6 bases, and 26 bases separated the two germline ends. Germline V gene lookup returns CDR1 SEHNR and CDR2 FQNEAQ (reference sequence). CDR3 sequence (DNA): TGTGCCAGCAGCTTACTTTGGGGTCAGGGCAAGAGAGGAGGCGAGCAGTACTTC. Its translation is CASSLLWGQGKRGGEQYF. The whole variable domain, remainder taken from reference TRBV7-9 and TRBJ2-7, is DTGVSQNPRHKITKRGQNVTFRCDPISEHNRLYWYRQTLGQGPEFLTYFQNEAQLEKSRLLSDRFSAERPKGSFSTLEIQRTEQGDSAMYLCASSLLWGQGKRGGEQYFGPGTRLTVT.

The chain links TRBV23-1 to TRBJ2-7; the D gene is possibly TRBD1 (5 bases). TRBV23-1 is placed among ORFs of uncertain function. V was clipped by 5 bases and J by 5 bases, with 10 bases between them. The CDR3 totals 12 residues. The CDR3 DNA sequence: TGCGCCAGCAGTACACAGGTCCACGAGCAGTACTTC. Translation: CASSTQVHEQYF.

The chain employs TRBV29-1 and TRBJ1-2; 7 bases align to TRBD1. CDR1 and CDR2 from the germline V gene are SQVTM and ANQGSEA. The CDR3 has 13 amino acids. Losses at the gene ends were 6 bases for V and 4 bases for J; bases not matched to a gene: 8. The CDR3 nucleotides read TGCAGCGTCGATCGAGGGGGCAGCTATGGCTACACCTTC. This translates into CSVDRGGSYGYTF.

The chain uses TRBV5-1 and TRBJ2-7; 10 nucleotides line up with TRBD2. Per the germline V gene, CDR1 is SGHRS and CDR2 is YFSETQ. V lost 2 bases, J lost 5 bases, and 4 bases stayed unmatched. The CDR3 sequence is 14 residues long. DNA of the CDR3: TGCGCCAGCAGCTTACTAGCGGGAACCCACGAGCAGTACTTC. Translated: CASSLLAGTHEQYF.

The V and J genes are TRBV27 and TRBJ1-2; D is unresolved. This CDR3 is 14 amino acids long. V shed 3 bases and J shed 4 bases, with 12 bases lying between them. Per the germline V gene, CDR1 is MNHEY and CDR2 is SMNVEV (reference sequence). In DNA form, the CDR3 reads TGTGCCAGCAGTTTTTTCGGGGTTGGCTATGGCTACACCTTC. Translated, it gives CASSFFGVGYGYTF.

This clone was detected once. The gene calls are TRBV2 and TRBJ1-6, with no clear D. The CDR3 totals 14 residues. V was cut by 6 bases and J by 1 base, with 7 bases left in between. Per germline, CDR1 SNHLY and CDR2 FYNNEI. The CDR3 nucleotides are TGTGCCAGCAGAGATGGATCCTATAATTCACCCCTCCACTTT. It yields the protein CASRDGSYNSPLHF.

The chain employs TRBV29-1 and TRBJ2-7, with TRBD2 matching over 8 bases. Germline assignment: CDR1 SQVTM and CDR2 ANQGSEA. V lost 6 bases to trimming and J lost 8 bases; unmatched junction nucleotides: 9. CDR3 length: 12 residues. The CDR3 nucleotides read TGCAGCGTCGCCGGGACTAGTGTTCAGCAGTACTTC. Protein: CSVAGTSVQQYF.

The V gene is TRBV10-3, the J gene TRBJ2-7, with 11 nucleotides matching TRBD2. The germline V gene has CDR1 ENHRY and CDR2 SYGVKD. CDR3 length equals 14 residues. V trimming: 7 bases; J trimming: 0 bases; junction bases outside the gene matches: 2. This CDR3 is CAIKGTSGSYEQYF. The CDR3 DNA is TGTGCCATCAAAGGGACTAGCGGCTCCTACGAGCAGTACTTC.

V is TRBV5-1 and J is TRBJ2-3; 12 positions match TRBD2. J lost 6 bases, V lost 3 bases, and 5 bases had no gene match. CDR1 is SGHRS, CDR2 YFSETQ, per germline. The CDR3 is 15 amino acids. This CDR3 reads CASSSWTSGVDTQYF. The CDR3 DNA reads TGCGCCAGCAGCTCCTGGACTAGCGGGGTGGATACGCAGTATTTT.

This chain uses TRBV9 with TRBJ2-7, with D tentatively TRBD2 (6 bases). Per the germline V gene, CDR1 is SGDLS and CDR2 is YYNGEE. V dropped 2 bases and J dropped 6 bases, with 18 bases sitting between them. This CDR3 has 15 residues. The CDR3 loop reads CASSVGRSWDFEQYF. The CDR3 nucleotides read TGTGCCAGCAGCGTTGGCCGGTCGTGGGACTTCGAGCAGTACTTC. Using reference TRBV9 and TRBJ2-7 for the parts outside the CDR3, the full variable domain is DSGVTQTPKHLITATGQRVTLRCSPRSGDLSVYWYQQSLDQGLQFLIQYYNGEERAKGNILERFSAQQFPDLHSELNLSSLELGDSALYFCASSVGRSWDFEQYFGPGTRLTVT.

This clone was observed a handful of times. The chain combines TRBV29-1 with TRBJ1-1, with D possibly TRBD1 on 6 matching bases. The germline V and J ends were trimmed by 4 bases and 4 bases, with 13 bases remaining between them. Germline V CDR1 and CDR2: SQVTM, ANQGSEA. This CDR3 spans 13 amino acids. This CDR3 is CSVAGVWSTEAFF. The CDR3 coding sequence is TGCAGCGTTGCAGGGGTATGGAGCACTGAAGCTTTCTTT.

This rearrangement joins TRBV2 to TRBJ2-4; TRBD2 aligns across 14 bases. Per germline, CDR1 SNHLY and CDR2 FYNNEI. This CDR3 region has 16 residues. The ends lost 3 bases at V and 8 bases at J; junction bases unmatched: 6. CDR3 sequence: CASSDPGLAGVYIQYF. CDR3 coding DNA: TGTGCCAGCAGTGACCCGGGACTAGCGGGAGTATACATTCAGTACTTC.

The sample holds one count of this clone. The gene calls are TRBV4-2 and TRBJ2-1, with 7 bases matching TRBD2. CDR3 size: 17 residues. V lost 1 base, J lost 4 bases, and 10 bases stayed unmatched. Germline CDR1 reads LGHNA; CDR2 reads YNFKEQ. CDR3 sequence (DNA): TGTGCCAGCAGCCAAGTTGGGGGGAGCGGGGCATACAATGAGCAGTTCTTC. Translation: CASSQVGGSGAYNEQFF.

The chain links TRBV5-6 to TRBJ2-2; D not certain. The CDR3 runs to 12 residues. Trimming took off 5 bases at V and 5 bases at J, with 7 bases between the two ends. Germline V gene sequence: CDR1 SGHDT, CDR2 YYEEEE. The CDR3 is CASRGWTGELFF. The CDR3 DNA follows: TGTGCCAGCAGGGGGTGGACCGGGGAGCTGTTTTTT.

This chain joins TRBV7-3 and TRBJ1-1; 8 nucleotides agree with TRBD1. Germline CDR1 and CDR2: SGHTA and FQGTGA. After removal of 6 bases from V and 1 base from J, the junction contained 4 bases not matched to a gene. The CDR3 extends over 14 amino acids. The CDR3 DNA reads TGTGCCAGCAGGATCGGACAGGGGAACACTGAAGCTTTCTTT. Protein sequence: CASRIGQGNTEAFF.

CDR3: CASSVGGGAGDTQYF. The CDR3 nucleotides are TGTGCCAGCAGCGTGGGCGGGGGGGCAGGAGATACGCAGTATTTT. The chain couples TRBV5-4 to TRBJ2-3; 9 nucleotides line up with TRBD2. Germline V gene lookup returns CDR1 SGHNT and CDR2 YYREEE (reference sequence). V lost 4 bases and J lost 5; bases outside the gene matches: 8. This CDR3 region has 15 residues. Using reference TRBV5-4 and TRBJ2-3 for the parts outside the CDR3, the full variable domain is ETGVTQSPTHLIKTRGQQVTLRCSSQSGHNTVSWYQQALGQGPQFIFQYYREEENGRGNFPPRFSGLQFPNYSSELNVNALELDDSALYLCASSVGGGAGDTQYFGPGTRLTVL.

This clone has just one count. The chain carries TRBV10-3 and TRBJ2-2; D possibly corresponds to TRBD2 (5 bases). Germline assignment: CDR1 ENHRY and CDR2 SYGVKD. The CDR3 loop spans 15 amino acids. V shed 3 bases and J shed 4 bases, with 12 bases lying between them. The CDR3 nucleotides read TGTGCCATCAGTGATTACAGCCGGGGCACCGGGGAGCTGTTTTTT. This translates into CAISDYSRGTGELFF.

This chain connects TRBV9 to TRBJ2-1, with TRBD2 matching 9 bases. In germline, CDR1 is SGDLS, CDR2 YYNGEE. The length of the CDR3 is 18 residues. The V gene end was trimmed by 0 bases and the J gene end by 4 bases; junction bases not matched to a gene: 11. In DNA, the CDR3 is TGTGCCAGCAGCGTAGTCGGTGGTGGGACTAGCAGGTACAATGAGCAGTTCTTC. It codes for CASSVVGGGTSRYNEQFF.